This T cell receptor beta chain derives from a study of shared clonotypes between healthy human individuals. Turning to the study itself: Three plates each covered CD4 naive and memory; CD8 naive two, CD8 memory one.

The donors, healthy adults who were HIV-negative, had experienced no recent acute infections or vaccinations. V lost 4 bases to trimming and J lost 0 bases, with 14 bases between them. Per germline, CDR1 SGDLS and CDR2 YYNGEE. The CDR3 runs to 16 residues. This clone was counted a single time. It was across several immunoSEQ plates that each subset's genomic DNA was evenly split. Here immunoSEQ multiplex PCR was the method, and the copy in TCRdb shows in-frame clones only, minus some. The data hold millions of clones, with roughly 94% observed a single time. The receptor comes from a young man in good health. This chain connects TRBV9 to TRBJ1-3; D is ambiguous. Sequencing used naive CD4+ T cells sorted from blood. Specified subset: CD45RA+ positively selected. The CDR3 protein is CASSPVAGVSGNTIYF. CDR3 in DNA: TGTGCCAGCAGCCCCGTAGCTGGAGTCTCTGGAAACACCATATATTTT.